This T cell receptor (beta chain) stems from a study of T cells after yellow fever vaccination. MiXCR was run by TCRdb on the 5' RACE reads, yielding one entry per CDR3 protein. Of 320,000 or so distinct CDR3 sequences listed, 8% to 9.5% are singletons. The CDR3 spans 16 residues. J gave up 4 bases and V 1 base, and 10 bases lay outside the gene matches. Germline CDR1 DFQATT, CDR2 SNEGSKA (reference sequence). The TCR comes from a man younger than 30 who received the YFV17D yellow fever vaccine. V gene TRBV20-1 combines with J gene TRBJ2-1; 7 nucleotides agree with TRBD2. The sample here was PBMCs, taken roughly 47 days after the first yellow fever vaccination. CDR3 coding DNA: TGCAGTGCTAGAGGGCCCGGACTAGGGGAGTACAATGAGCAGTTCTTC. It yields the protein CSARGPGLGEYNEQFF.